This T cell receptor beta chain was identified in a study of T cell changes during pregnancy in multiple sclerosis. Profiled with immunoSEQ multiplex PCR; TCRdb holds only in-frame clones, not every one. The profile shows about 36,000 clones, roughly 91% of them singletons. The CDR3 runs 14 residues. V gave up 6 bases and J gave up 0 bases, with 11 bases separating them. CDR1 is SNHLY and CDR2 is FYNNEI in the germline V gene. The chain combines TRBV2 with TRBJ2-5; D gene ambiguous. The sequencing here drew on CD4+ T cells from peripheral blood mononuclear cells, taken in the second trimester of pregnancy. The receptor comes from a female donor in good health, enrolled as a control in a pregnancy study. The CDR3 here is CASRGRQYQETQYF. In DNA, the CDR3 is TGTGCCAGCAGGGGCCGCCAGTACCAAGAGACCCAGTACTTC.